The 31 T cell receptor beta chains listed next were all sequenced from one sample in a study of blood T cell repertoires in COVID-19. Sequencing used immunoSEQ multiplex PCR; TCRdb keeps in-frame clones, though not all of them. Altogether around 58,000 clones are present, around four fifths being singletons, with the ten largest covering approximately 5%. Sequencing was performed on peripheral blood. The source is a human donor in a cohort sampled during active COVID-19.

CDR3 sequence reads: CASSKQGAGTQFF. The DNA of the CDR3 is TGTGCCAGCAGTAAACAGGGAGCGGGGACCCAGTTCTTC. The genes are TRBV6-5 and TRBJ2-1; the D gene is possibly TRBD2 (7 bases). Between the trimmed V and J ends, which lost 5 bases and 13 bases, there was a span of 18 bases. This CDR3 spans 13 amino acids. Per the germline V gene, CDR1 is MNHEY and CDR2 is SVGAGI.

This rearrangement joins TRBV25-1 to TRBJ1-1, with 8 bases lining up with TRBD1. This CDR3 spans 15 amino acids. The V gene end was trimmed by 6 bases and the J gene end by 0 bases; junction bases not matched to a gene: 6. In germline, CDR1 is MGHDK, CDR2 SYGVNS. The CDR3 region has the DNA TGTGCCAGCAGCAGAAGGGACAGGTTGAACACTGAAGCTTTCTTT. Protein product: CASSRRDRLNTEAFF.

CDR3 protein: CASSPQGMDTEAFF. The CDR3 nucleotides are TGTGCCAGCAGTCCCCAGGGAATGGACACTGAAGCTTTCTTT. V usage is TRBV6-6 and J usage is TRBJ1-1, with D possibly matching TRBD1 (5 bases). This CDR3 region has 14 residues. Trimming pared 5 bases from V and 3 bases from J, leaving 13 bases between. In germline, CDR1 is MNHNY, CDR2 SVGAGI (reference sequence).

This chain links TRBV29-1 with TRBJ2-7; D gene ambiguous. The germline V gene has CDR1 SQVTM and CDR2 ANQGSEA. The V and J ends lost 4 bases and 2 bases respectively, with 6 bases between them. The CDR3 is 11 amino acids. The CDR3 sequence is CSVVVTYEQYF. CDR3 DNA sequence: TGCAGCGTTGTAGTTACCTACGAGCAGTACTTC.

V is TRBV5-6 and J is TRBJ2-7, with D perhaps matching TRBD2 (6 bases). This CDR3 region has 14 residues. Looked up from germline, CDR1 is SGHDT and CDR2 is YYEEEE. The V end lost 4 bases, the J end lost 3 bases, and 14 bases lay between the germline ends. Here the CDR3 reads CASSRGGVHYEQYF. The CDR3 DNA reads as TGTGCCAGCAGCCGCGGAGGGGTACACTACGAGCAGTACTTC. The full variable domain, its missing parts supplied by reference TRBV5-6 and TRBJ2-7, is DAGVTQSPTHLIKTRGQQVTLRCSPKSGHDTVSWYQQALGQGPQFIFQYYEEEERQRGNFPDRFSGHQFPNYSSELNVNALLLGDSALYLCASSRGGVHYEQYFGPGTRLTVT.

The chain recombines TRBV5-1 with TRBJ2-3, with TRBD2 identical over 9 bases. The CDR3 sequence is 15 residues long. V dropped 3 bases and J dropped 5; count of bases not matched to a gene: 7. The germline V gene encodes CDR1 SGHRS and CDR2 YFSETQ. CDR3 region: CASSSSGGPGDTQYF. The CDR3 DNA reads as TGCGCCAGCAGCTCGAGCGGGGGGCCTGGAGATACGCAGTATTTT.

This chain joins TRBV5-1 and TRBJ2-7; a possible D gene is TRBD2 (7 bases). Germline lookup yields CDR1 SGHRS and CDR2 YFSETQ. The V end lost 3 bases, the J end lost 3 bases, and 10 bases lay between the germline ends. The CDR3 length is 13 residues. The CDR3 reads CASSWEGGYEQYF. In DNA, the CDR3 is TGCGCCAGCAGCTGGGAGGGGGGCTACGAGCAGTACTTC.

J is TRBJ1-1 and V is TRBV30; tentatively, D is TRBD1 (6 bases). Per the germline V gene, CDR1 is GTSNPN and CDR2 is SVGIG (reference sequence). Trimming left V 2 bases short and J 2 bases short, with 12 bases between. This CDR3 has 14 residues. CDR3 sequence reads: CAWSKTGRNTEAFF. The CDR3 DNA reads TGTGCCTGGAGTAAAACAGGGCGTAACACTGAAGCTTTCTTT.

This chain joins TRBV7-2 and TRBJ1-2; TRBD1 matches at 8 bases. The CDR3 covers 15 residues. Germline CDR1 is SGHTA and CDR2 is FQGNSA. J was trimmed by 4 bases and V by 5 bases; bases with no gene match: 9. Written as DNA, the CDR3 is TGTGCCAGCAGCCCGCGGGACAGGTATTCCTATGGCTACACCTTC. It specifies CASSPRDRYSYGYTF.

The chain has TRBV14 and TRBJ2-7, with 10 bases lining up with TRBD2. Germline V lookup: CDR1 SGHDN, CDR2 FVKESK. The trim removed 1 base at V and 3 bases at J, leaving 6 bases unmatched. This CDR3 has 16 residues. CDR3 residues: CASSQATSGVYYEQYF. Written as DNA, the CDR3 is TGTGCCAGCAGCCAAGCCACTAGCGGGGTTTACTACGAGCAGTACTTC. The entire variable domain, with the rest obtained from reference TRBV14 and TRBJ2-7, is as follows: EAGVTQFPSHSVIEKGQTVTLRCDPISGHDNLYWYRRVMGKEIKFLLHFVKESKQDESGMPNNRFLAERTGGTYSTLKVQPAELEDSGVYFCASSQATSGVYYEQYFGPGTRLTVT.

The gene calls are TRBV7-6 and TRBJ2-3; 14 bases are shared with TRBD2. This CDR3 spans 16 amino acids. Germline lookup yields CDR1 SGHVS and CDR2 FNYEAQ. Trimming took 4 bases from V and 1 from J; bases not matched to a gene: 1. CDR3 sequence (DNA): TGTGCCAGCAGCTCGGGACTAGCGGGGGGCACAGATACGCAGTATTTT. Translating it yields CASSSGLAGGTDTQYF.

This chain uses TRBV6-6 with TRBJ2-2; TRBD1 might be the D (5 bases). V lost 2 bases and J lost 5, with 9 bases in between. CDR3 length: 14 amino acids. Germline assignment: CDR1 MNHNY and CDR2 SVGAGI (reference sequence). CDR3 DNA: TGTGCCAGCAGTTACAGGGGTGGAACCGGGGAGCTGTTTTTT. This encodes CASSYRGGTGELFF.

The genes are TRBV18 and TRBJ2-4; 7 bases are a match to TRBD1. This CDR3 region has 16 residues. The J segment lost 5 bases and the V segment lost 2 bases, leaving 9 bases of the junction unmatched. Germline CDR1 KGHSH, CDR2 LQKENI. For the CDR3, the DNA is TGTGCCAGCTCACCAGGGGAAGGGGGCTGGCAAAACATTCAGTACTTC. Translating gives CASSPGEGGWQNIQYF.

This clone appeared a few times. The rearrangement joins TRBV7-2 to TRBJ1-5; D is perhaps TRBD1 (6 bases). CDR1 SGHTA and CDR2 FQGNSA come from the germline V gene. CDR3 size: 16 residues. Trimming took 2 bases from V and 0 from J, leaving 11 bases between them. Here the CDR3 reads CASSLRGGYSNQPQHF. The CDR3 DNA is TGTGCCAGCAGCTTAAGAGGGGGATATAGCAATCAGCCCCAGCATTTT.

In its sample, this clone was seen once. The chain uses TRBV28 and TRBJ2-2, with D possibly TRBD1 on 5 matching bases. Germline V CDR1 and CDR2: MDHEN, SYDVKM. CDR3 length: 15 amino acids. Trimming pared 3 bases from V and 5 bases from J, leaving 13 bases between. The CDR3 DNA follows: TGTGCCAGCAGTTTTCGGACAAACCCGACCGGGGAGCTGTTTTTT. It translates to CASSFRTNPTGELFF.

V and J are TRBV28 and TRBJ2-7; 7 positions agree with TRBD2. The V segment lost 6 bases and the J segment 1 base; nucleotides outside the gene matches: 15. The CDR3 covers 17 residues. Germline CDR1 and CDR2: MDHEN and SYDVKM. The CDR3 loop is CASRPPQQGAGSYEQYF. In nucleotides, the CDR3 is TGTGCCAGCAGACCCCCCCAGCAGGGAGCGGGATCCTACGAGCAGTACTTC. The full variable domain, in which reference TRBV28 and TRBJ2-7 provide the parts outside the CDR3, is DVKVTQSSRYLVKRTGEKVFLECVQDMDHENMFWYRQDPGLGLRLIYFSYDVKMKEKGDIPEGYSVSREKKERFSLILESASTNQTSMYLCASRPPQQGAGSYEQYFGPGTRLTVT.

The chain uses TRBV2 and TRBJ1-1, with 7 bases aligning to TRBD1. This CDR3 contains 15 residues. CDR1 is SNHLY and CDR2 is FYNNEI in the germline V gene. V was pared by 10 bases and J by 0 bases, with 11 bases of the junction left unmatched. The CDR3 bases are TGTGCCATTACGACAGGGACCCTCATGAACACTGAAGCTTTCTTT. Its protein is CAITTGTLMNTEAFF.

This chain uses TRBV18 with TRBJ1-5; D might be TRBD1 (5 bases). V shed 3 bases and J shed 0 bases, with 9 bases lying between them. The CDR3 contains 15 residues. In germline, CDR1 is KGHSH, CDR2 LQKENI. This CDR3 reads CASSPQTDSNQPQHF. CDR3 nucleotides: TGTGCCAGCTCACCCCAGACAGATAGCAATCAGCCCCAGCATTTT.

J is TRBJ1-2 and V is TRBV6-5; weak D call: TRBD1 (5 bases). Trimming removed 5 bases at V and 5 bases at J, with 18 bases between. The CDR3 sequence is 15 residues long. CDR1 and CDR2 from the germline V gene are MNHEY and SVGAGI. CDR3 DNA sequence: TGTGCCAGCAGTACAAGACAGTCGGGGACTTATGGCTACACCTTC. This codes for CASSTRQSGTYGYTF.

V usage is TRBV13 and J usage is TRBJ1-4; D may be TRBD1 (6 bases). Germline V gives CDR1 PRHDT, CDR2 FYEKMQ (reference sequence). This CDR3 region has 17 residues. Trimming cost V 5 bases and J 8 bases, with 24 bases left between them. In DNA, the CDR3 is TGTGCCAGCAGCCCAGTGGGGGCAGGGGCCCCGGGGGAAAAACTGTTTTTT. This encodes CASSPVGAGAPGEKLFF. The entire variable domain, with the rest obtained from reference TRBV13 and TRBJ1-4, is as follows: AAGVIQSPRHLIKEKRETATLKCYPIPRHDTVYWYQQGPGQDPQFLISFYEKMQSDKGSIPDRFSAQQFSDYHSELNMSSLELGDSALYFCASSPVGAGAPGEKLFFGSGTQLSVL.

In this sample, this clone turned up a few times. This chain uses TRBV2 with TRBJ2-4; 7 bases fit TRBD1. The V and J ends lost 5 bases and 5 bases, in that order; junction bases with no gene match: 9. The CDR3 length is 15 residues. Germline V gene sequence: CDR1 SNHLY, CDR2 FYNNEI. In DNA form, the CDR3 reads TGTGCCAGCAGTCTAGGGACAGTCGGCCAAAACATTCAGTACTTC. It encodes CASSLGTVGQNIQYF.

The chain recombines TRBV7-6 with TRBJ2-5; TRBD2 agrees at 11 bases. The germline V gene has CDR1 SGHVS and CDR2 FNYEAQ. After removal of 5 bases from V and 0 bases from J, the junction contained 5 bases not matched to a gene. The CDR3 totals 16 residues. DNA for the CDR3: TGTGCCAGCAGCCCGGGGACTAGCGGATACCAAGAGACCCAGTACTTC. Protein product: CASSPGTSGYQETQYF.

The chain has TRBV18 and TRBJ2-3, with D maybe TRBD1 (6 bases). Germline loops: CDR1 KGHSH, CDR2 LQKENI. The CDR3 extends over 15 amino acids. Trimming removed 1 base from V and 3 bases from J, with 11 bases in between. The DNA for the CDR3 is TGTGCCAGCTCACCACAGGGCAGGGGAACAGATACGCAGTATTTT. It is translated as CASSPQGRGTDTQYF.

On this clone itself: This CDR3 is also generated by other DNA sequences in the sample. The chain combines TRBV11-2 with TRBJ1-2; 10 nucleotides agree with TRBD1. This CDR3 has 13 amino acids. V lost 5 bases and J lost 6; bases outside the gene matches: 3. Germline-derived CDR1 and CDR2 are SGHAT and FQNNGV. For the CDR3, the DNA is TGTGCCAGCAGCCTGGGGACAGGGGATGGCTACACCTTC. It codes for CASSLGTGDGYTF. The full variable domain, in which reference TRBV11-2 and TRBJ1-2 provide the parts outside the CDR3, is EAGVAQSPRYKIIEKRQSVAFWCNPISGHATLYWYQQILGQGPKLLIQFQNNGVVDDSQLPKDRFSAERLKGVDSTLKIQPAKLEDSAVYLCASSLGTGDGYTFGSGTRLTVV.

V is TRBV6-6 and J is TRBJ1-5, with TRBD1 matching over 9 bases. The CDR3 consists of 16 residues. The germline CDR1 and CDR2 sequences are MNHNY and SVGAGI (reference sequence). Trimming removed 6 bases from V and 7 bases from J; junction bases left unmatched: 13. CDR3 region: CASSFFGTGSRQPQHF. The CDR3 DNA follows: TGTGCCAGCAGCTTCTTCGGGACAGGGTCCCGGCAGCCCCAGCATTTT.

This sequence joins TRBV30 and TRBJ1-6; D perhaps matches TRBD1 (5 bases). V was clipped by 3 bases and J by 5 bases, with 11 bases between them. This CDR3 is 14 amino acids long. Germline V gives CDR1 GTSNPN, CDR2 SVGIG (reference sequence). The CDR3 DNA follows: TGTGCCTGGAGAAAGACAGCGAATAATTCACCCCTCCACTTT. This codes for CAWRKTANNSPLHF.

This clone appeared a few times. The genes are TRBV27 and TRBJ2-7; TRBD2 is a possible D gene (7 bases). V lost 10 bases, J lost 5 bases, and 24 bases lay in between. The CDR3 is 15 residues long. Germline values: CDR1 MNHEY, CDR2 SMNVEV (reference sequence). The DNA of the CDR3 is TGTGCCATCCGCCGAAATGTGGGCGGGGGCGACGAGCAGTACTTC. The encoded protein is CAIRRNVGGGDEQYF.

There are a few counts of this clone. The chain carries TRBV19 and TRBJ2-3; TRBD1 might be the D (6 bases). With 5 bases removed from V and 4 bases from J, the gap between germline ends came to 10 bases. This CDR3 spans 13 amino acids. Germline V CDR1 and CDR2: LNHDA, SQIVND (reference sequence). The DNA for the CDR3 is TGTGCCAGTAGTGTACAGGGTTCAGATACGCAGTATTTT. Its protein product is CASSVQGSDTQYF.

The rearrangement uses TRBV7-2 and TRBJ2-3; weak D call: TRBD2 (5 bases). V was clipped by 5 bases and J by 8 bases, with 11 bases between them. This CDR3 has 12 amino acids. CDR1 SGHTA and CDR2 FQGNSA come from the germline V gene. The CDR3 DNA reads TGTGCCAGCAGCCCCACCGGGGTTACGCAGTATTTT. It encodes CASSPTGVTQYF.

The chain is built from TRBV2 and TRBJ1-1, with a possible D match to TRBD1 (6 bases). Trimming shortened V by 5 bases and J by 4 bases, and 14 bases separated the two germline ends. Germline-derived CDR1 and CDR2 are SNHLY and FYNNEI. This CDR3 comprises 14 residues. CDR3: CASSPWGRGTEAFF. The CDR3 DNA follows: TGTGCCAGCAGTCCCTGGGGGCGCGGCACTGAAGCTTTCTTT.

Only a few counts were recorded for this clone. The V call is TRBV7-2, the J call TRBJ1-3; D is possibly TRBD1 (6 bases). V lost 4 bases, J lost 4 bases, and 14 bases lay in between. Looked up from germline, CDR1 is SGHTA and CDR2 is FQGNSA. The CDR3 has 15 amino acids. The CDR3 DNA follows: TGTGCCAGCAGCTCCCAAAGACAGGCCGGAAACACCATATATTTT. Translated, it gives CASSSQRQAGNTIYF.